Following are 3 T cell receptor beta chains from one sample sequenced in a study of blood T cells in healthy people across ages. With a J-beta primer mix and a sample-barcoded 5' primer, a second PCR ran 7 to 11 cycles. TCRdb passed the 5' RACE reads through MiXCR, listing each CDR3 protein once. The sample has about a million distinct CDR3 sequences; under 50% are singletons. Sequenced: blood. All receptors come from a man between 25 and 39 years old in good health.

The CDR3 DNA reads as TGTGCCAGCAGCCAAGATCGACGGGGGAGCACCTTC. Translated, it gives CASSQDRRGSTF. The chain carries TRBV4-2 and TRBJ1-2; possibly TRBD1 for D (5 bases). From germline, CDR1 is LGHNA and CDR2 YNFKEQ. This CDR3 has 12 residues. V shed 0 bases and J shed 13 bases, with 12 bases lying between them.

This clonotype turned up a few times. The rearrangement joins TRBV6-2 or TRBV6-3 to TRBJ2-3; no definite D call. The CDR3 consists of 18 residues. The V end lost 5 bases, the J end lost 0 bases, and 21 bases lay between the germline ends. The germline V gene encodes CDR1 MNHEY and CDR2 SVGEGT. CDR3 in amino acids: CASSRDPSSFHSTDTQYF. DNA for the CDR3: TGTGCCAGCAGTCGAGATCCTTCCTCCTTTCATAGCACAGATACGCAGTATTTT.

This clonotype was seen at least ten times. V gene TRBV6-5 combines with J gene TRBJ2-3; unclear D gene. V lost 5 bases, J lost 0 bases, and 12 bases lay in between. Germline CDR1 reads MNHEY; CDR2 reads SVGAGI. This CDR3 comprises 15 residues. The CDR3 region is CASSRTPGSTDTQYF. CDR3 bases: TGTGCCAGCAGTCGAACTCCAGGTAGCACAGATACGCAGTATTTT.